A selection of T cell receptor beta chains follows, all from one sample in a study of cytomegalovirus exposure and HLA in healthy donors. Profiling relied on immunoSEQ multiplex PCR, and the TCRdb table lists in-frame clones only, not all of them. Among hundreds of thousands of clones listed, more than 75% were seen once. The material sequenced was PBMCs. The receptors were sampled from a young man in good health and CMV-seropositive. Each CDR3 is given with its conserved first and last residue. A D gene is named only where the DNA matches it firmly. Only part of the rows carry a size: once, few, many, or a class if the clone is expanded.

V gene: TRBV5-1; D gene: TRBD2; clone size: NA; J gene: TRBJ2-1; CDR3 protein: CASSLVTSGDSYNEQFF; CDR3 DNA: TGCGCCAGCAGCTTGGTGACTAGCGGGGACTCCTACAATGAGCAGTTCTTC
V gene: TRBV6-1; D gene: NA; clone size: NA; J gene: TRBJ2-5; CDR3 protein: CASRPAGLATQYF; CDR3 DNA: TGTGCCAGCAGACCCGCTGGGTTGGCGACCCAGTACTTC
V gene: TRBV30; D gene: TRBD1; clone size: NA; J gene: TRBJ1-1; CDR3 protein: CAWSRGGNTEAFF; CDR3 DNA: TGTGCCTGGAGCAGGGGGGGGAACACTGAAGCTTTCTTT
V gene: TRBV28; D gene: NA; clone size: NA; J gene: TRBJ2-2; CDR3 protein: CASSLAGAHTGELFF; CDR3 DNA: TGTGCCAGCAGTTTGGCCGGGGCTCACACCGGGGAGCTGTTTTTT
V gene: TRBV5-8; D gene: NA; clone size: NA; J gene: TRBJ2-5; CDR3 protein: CASSLVTGREGETQYF; CDR3 DNA: TGTGCCAGCAGCTTGGTAACAGGGAGAGAAGGAGAGACCCAGTACTTC
V gene: TRBV7-9; D gene: NA; clone size: NA; J gene: TRBJ2-7; CDR3 protein: CASSLASISYEQYF; CDR3 DNA: TGTGCCAGCAGCTTAGCGAGCATTTCCTACGAGCAGTACTTC
V gene: TRBV4-2; D gene: NA; clone size: NA; J gene: TRBJ2-1; CDR3 protein: CASSQVGSPEQFF; CDR3 DNA: TGTGCCAGCAGCCAAGTAGGCAGCCCCGAGCAGTTCTTC
V gene: TRBV6-1; D gene: NA; clone size: NA; J gene: TRBJ2-1; CDR3 protein: CASSERGRNNEQFF; CDR3 DNA: TGTGCCAGCAGTGAACGGGGACGTAACAATGAGCAGTTCTTC
V gene: TRBV5-6; D gene: NA; clone size: few; J gene: TRBJ1-2; CDR3 protein: CASSLELGNYGYTF; CDR3 DNA: TGTGCCAGCAGCTTGGAATTGGGTAACTATGGCTACACCTTC
V gene: TRBV7-9; D gene: NA; clone size: NA; J gene: TRBJ1-2; CDR3 protein: CASSPPGGYTF; CDR3 DNA: TGTGCCAGCAGCCCTCCGGGTGGCTACACCTTC
V gene: TRBV7-6; D gene: NA; clone size: NA; J gene: TRBJ2-7; CDR3 protein: CASSLEGTINSYEQYF; CDR3 DNA: TGTGCCAGCAGCTTAGAAGGAACAATAAACTCCTACGAGCAGTACTTC
V gene: TRBV29-1; D gene: NA; clone size: NA; J gene: TRBJ2-1; CDR3 protein: CSVRKDRTYNEQFF; CDR3 DNA: TGCAGCGTCCGCAAAGATCGAACCTACAATGAGCAGTTCTTC